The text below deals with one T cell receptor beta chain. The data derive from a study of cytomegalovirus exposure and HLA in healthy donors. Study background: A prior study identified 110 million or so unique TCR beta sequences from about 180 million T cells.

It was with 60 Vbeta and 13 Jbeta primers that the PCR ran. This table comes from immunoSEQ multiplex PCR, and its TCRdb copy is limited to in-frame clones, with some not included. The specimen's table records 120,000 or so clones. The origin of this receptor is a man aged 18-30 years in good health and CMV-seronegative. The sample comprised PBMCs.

The CDR3 coding sequence is TGTGCCAGCAGTTTCGTAGAGAAGACAGATACGCAGTATTTT. It yields the protein CASSFVEKTDTQYF. The gene calls are TRBV27 and TRBJ2-3; D is undetermined. Trimming removed 3 bases at V and 3 bases at J, with 10 bases between. Per the germline V gene, CDR1 is MNHEY and CDR2 is SMNVEV (reference sequence). CDR3 length: 14 amino acids.